Only a few counts were recorded for the clone carrying this TCR beta chain. The antigen remains unidentified. The source of the sample is a study of T cells in Graves' hyperthyroidism and ophthalmopathy. Whole-study results and caveats: From stable hyperthyroidism, ophthalmopathy was set apart by a 13 V-J model.

Germline-derived CDR1 and CDR2 are SQVTM and ANQGSEA. V shed 5 bases and J shed 6 bases, with 16 bases lying between them. The CDR3 spans 13 residues. Amplified TCR beta CDR3 regions came from RNA transcripts. In the first-round RT-PCR of the TCR CDR3, the HTBI primer set was used. Each CDR3 protein is one row after TCRdb ran MiXCR on the multiplex PCR reads. The repertoire holds about 400,000 distinct CDR3 sequences, with more than 15% as singletons. This sequence joins TRBV29-1 and TRBJ1-1, with a possible D match to TRBD1 (6 bases). Sequenced material: blood. This TCR was sampled from a woman aged 18-29 years with Graves' hyperthyroidism. The CDR3 coding sequence is TGCAGCGTTCGAAGGCAGGGGAAAGCTGAAGCTTTCTTT. It codes for CSVRRQGKAEAFF.